These 32 T cell receptor beta chains originate from one sample sequenced in a study of OX40 agonist ivuxolimab in advanced cancers. Generated by immunoSEQ multiplex PCR, the TCRdb table keeps only in-frame clones and is missing some. This sample carries roughly 100,000 clones, around 90% of them seen once, and the ten largest clones take approximately 0.3%. The sequenced sample was CD4+ or CD8+ T cells sorted from blood, obtained in a trial of the OX40 agonist ivuxolimab. The receptor source for this set is an adult with an advanced solid tumor such as melanoma, head and neck, liver or kidney cancer.

This clone was recorded once. The V call is TRBV11-3, the J call TRBJ2-6; the D gene could be TRBD1 or TRBD2 (5 bases each). Germline V CDR1 and CDR2: SGHNT, YENEEA. This CDR3 has 15 amino acids. V lost 3 bases to trimming and J lost 2 bases, with 8 bases between them. In DNA form, the CDR3 reads TGTGCCAGCAGCTTGGGGACGACTGGGGCCAACGTCCTGACTTTC. It codes for CASSLGTTGANVLTF.

V is TRBV2 and J is TRBJ2-3; D not certain. Germline V lookup: CDR1 SNHLY, CDR2 FYNNEI. V lost 2 bases to trimming and J lost 6 bases, with 12 bases between them. The CDR3 consists of 14 residues. CDR3 protein: CASSEQRVFDTQYF. The CDR3 DNA reads TGTGCCAGCAGTGAACAAAGGGTTTTCGATACGCAGTATTTT.

The rearrangement links TRBV19 to TRBJ1-1, with D unclear. The CDR3 sequence is 15 residues long. V lost 3 bases, J lost 0 bases, and 11 bases lay in between. The germline V gene encodes CDR1 LNHDA and CDR2 SQIVND (reference sequence). The CDR3 DNA is TGTGCCAGTAGTATGAAGGGCAGGATGAACACTGAAGCTTTCTTT. It specifies CASSMKGRMNTEAFF.

The CDR3 reads CASSESGGTAAYNSPLHF. In DNA, the CDR3 is TGCGCCAGCAGTGAGTCGGGGGGGACAGCGGCATATAATTCACCCCTCCACTTT. The chain combines TRBV10-2 with TRBJ1-6, with 7 bases aligning to TRBD1. Germline assignment: CDR1 WSHSY and CDR2 SAAADI. CDR3 length: 18 residues. With 0 bases clipped from V and 4 bases from J, the junction kept 9 bases outside the gene matches.

The J gene is TRBJ1-3, the V gene TRBV6-1; D not certain. Germline-derived CDR1 and CDR2 are MNHNS and SASEGT. CDR3 length: 10 amino acids. The germline V and J ends were trimmed by 11 bases and 7 bases, with 9 bases remaining between them. The CDR3 here is CASLWNTIYF. CDR3 sequence (DNA): TGTGCCTCCCTCTGGAACACCATATATTTT.

The V call is TRBV9, the J call TRBJ2-2; D is perhaps TRBD1 (5 bases). CDR1 is SGDLS and CDR2 is YYNGEE in the germline V gene. The CDR3 has 16 amino acids. The V end lost 1 base, the J end lost 4 bases, and 14 bases lay between the germline ends. In nucleotides, the CDR3 is TGTGCCAGCAGCGTAATCCAGGGTGTAGGCACCGGGGAGCTGTTTTTT. As protein: CASSVIQGVGTGELFF.

There are a few counts of this clone. V and J are TRBV28 and TRBJ1-6; TRBD1 agrees at 7 bases. The V and J ends lost 4 bases and 10 bases, in that order; junction bases with no gene match: 1. Germline values: CDR1 MDHEN, CDR2 SYDVKM. CDR3 length: 12 amino acids. The CDR3 is CASSSGGSPLHF. The CDR3 bases are TGTGCCAGCAGTTCAGGGGGATCACCCCTCCACTTT.

The chain is built from TRBV19 and TRBJ1-3; 9 bases match TRBD1. V was pared by 7 bases and J by 0 bases, with 7 bases of the junction left unmatched. This CDR3 spans 16 amino acids. Germline CDR1 is LNHDA and CDR2 is SQIVND (reference sequence). DNA of the CDR3: TGTGCCAGTACCTACAGGGGGCCTCTCTCTGGAAACACCATATATTTT. Translated, it gives CASTYRGPLSGNTIYF.

The chain uses TRBV7-9 and TRBJ1-5; 9 bases map to TRBD1. Germline CDR1 is SEHNR and CDR2 is FQNEAQ (reference sequence). This CDR3 is 16 amino acids long. The trim removed 1 base at V and 9 bases at J, leaving 10 bases unmatched. CDR3 protein: CASSLEPGTGSAPQHF. The CDR3 coding sequence is TGTGCCAGCAGCTTAGAGCCAGGGACAGGGTCTGCGCCCCAGCATTTT.

The rearrangement uses TRBV2 and TRBJ2-3; the match to TRBD2 covers 7 bases. The CDR3 loop spans 14 amino acids. Germline V gene sequence: CDR1 SNHLY, CDR2 FYNNEI. With 4 bases clipped from V and 6 bases from J, the junction kept 7 bases outside the gene matches. CDR3 in amino acids: CASSAPGGRDTQYF. CDR3 in DNA: TGTGCCAGCAGTGCACCGGGGGGTCGGGATACGCAGTATTTT.

There are a few counts of this clone. J is TRBJ2-1 and V is TRBV7-2; D not certain. The CDR3 length is 16 residues. Germline CDR1 reads SGHTA; CDR2 reads FQGNSA. Trimming took off 5 bases at V and 5 bases at J, with 19 bases between the two ends. CDR3 in DNA: TGTGCCAGCAGCCGGTCGGGCCCAGGCAGGAACAATGAGCAGTTCTTC. Its translation: CASSRSGPGRNNEQFF. The full variable domain, in which reference TRBV7-2 and TRBJ2-1 provide the parts outside the CDR3, is GAGVSQSPSNKVTEKGKDVELRCDPISGHTALYWYRQSLGQGLEFLIYFQGNSAPDKSGLPSDRFSAERTGGSVSTLTIQRTQQEDSAVYLCASSRSGPGRNNEQFFGPGTRLTVL.

The chain links TRBV6-4 to TRBJ2-7; a weak D match, TRBD2 (6 bases). Germline lookup yields CDR1 MRHNA and CDR2 SNTAGT. The CDR3 extends over 17 amino acids. V was clipped by 0 bases and J by 0 bases, with 15 bases between them. CDR3 nucleotide sequence: TGTGCCAGCAGTGACTCACAACCCGGGACTTACTCCTACGAGCAGTACTTC. It encodes CASSDSQPGTYSYEQYF.

The rearrangement links TRBV7-3 to TRBJ2-5; weak D call: TRBD1 (5 bases). Germline-derived CDR1 and CDR2 are SGHTA and FQGTGA. V was shortened by 5 bases and J by 1 base, with 8 bases between the two germline ends. This CDR3 is 13 amino acids long. The CDR3 DNA reads as TGTGCCAGCAGCAGGACAAGCCAAGAGACCCAGTACTTC. Residues: CASSRTSQETQYF.

In its sample, this clone was seen a few times. V is TRBV6-5 and J is TRBJ2-7, with 8 positions matching TRBD1. Germline V gene lookup returns CDR1 MNHEY and CDR2 SVGAGI. The CDR3 covers 15 residues. The V segment lost 2 bases and the J segment 2 bases; nucleotides outside the gene matches: 5. The CDR3 region is CASSYTGTGPYEQYF. In DNA form, the CDR3 reads TGTGCCAGCAGTTACACCGGGACAGGTCCCTACGAGCAGTACTTC.

V and J are TRBV5-6 and TRBJ2-3, with D perhaps given as TRBD1 or TRBD2 (6 bases each). The CDR3 is 18 amino acids. Trimming shortened V by 0 bases and J by 2 bases, and 19 bases separated the two germline ends. Germline loops: CDR1 SGHDT, CDR2 YYEEEE. CDR3 loop: CASSLVLGGQGPTDTQYF. As DNA, the CDR3 is TGTGCCAGCAGCTTGGTTTTGGGGGGCCAGGGCCCCACAGATACGCAGTATTTT.

This clone was recorded only once. At the DNA level, this CDR3 is encoded by other sequences in the same sample as well. The chain has TRBV18 and TRBJ1-5; D gene uncertain. V lost 3 bases to trimming and J lost 6 bases, with 9 bases between them. This CDR3 is 13 amino acids long. Germline V gene sequence: CDR1 KGHSH, CDR2 LQKENI. The chain's CDR3 is CASSPGGSQPQHF. The DNA for the CDR3 is TGTGCCAGCTCACCGGGAGGGTCTCAGCCCCAGCATTTT.

This clone was found a few times. The gene calls are TRBV19 and TRBJ1-1, with 7 bases that match TRBD1. Germline V CDR1 and CDR2: LNHDA, SQIVND (reference sequence). Unmatched junction bases numbered 4, after V lost 5 bases and J lost 4 bases. There are 13 residues in the CDR3. The CDR3 sequence is CASSDQGVTEAFF. CDR3 nucleotide sequence: TGTGCCAGTAGTGACCAGGGGGTCACTGAAGCTTTCTTT.

This clone was recorded a few times. The chain joins TRBV19 to TRBJ1-2; D call uncertain. The germline V gene has CDR1 LNHDA and CDR2 SQIVND (reference sequence). V lost 3 bases, J lost 4 bases, and 15 bases lay in between. The CDR3 length is 15 residues. CDR3 in amino acids: CASSIPKGLLYGYTF. In nucleotides, the CDR3 is TGTGCCAGTAGTATCCCTAAAGGACTACTCTATGGCTACACCTTC.

The gene calls are TRBV27 and TRBJ2-7; TRBD2 agrees at 13 bases. V gave up 5 bases and J gave up 2 bases; unmatched junction bases: 3. The CDR3 runs 15 residues. CDR1 and CDR2 from the germline V gene are MNHEY and SMNVEV (reference sequence). CDR3 in DNA: TGTGCCAGCAGTCTCACTAGCGGGGGGGCCTACGAGCAGTACTTC. Its translation is CASSLTSGGAYEQYF.

The chain couples TRBV10-2 to TRBJ1-5; D is uncertain. This CDR3 contains 16 residues. The V end was cut by 0 bases, the J end by 9 bases, with 18 bases between. Germline V CDR1 and CDR2: WSHSY, SAAADI. The DNA of the CDR3 is TGCGCCAGCAGTGAGTCGACTCCGGGCGGGATAAGGCCCCAGCATTTT. Translated: CASSESTPGGIRPQHF.

The CDR3 nucleotides read TGTGCCAGCAGCTCTACAGTGGGAAACACCATATATTTT. Translated, it gives CASSSTVGNTIYF. The rearrangement uses TRBV5-6 and TRBJ1-3; D remains unclear. With 3 bases removed from V and 4 bases from J, the gap between germline ends came to 8 bases. In germline, CDR1 is SGHDT, CDR2 YYEEEE. CDR3 length equals 13 residues.

V gene TRBV19 combines with J gene TRBJ2-1, with D perhaps TRBD1 (6 bases). The CDR3 covers 13 residues. The V end lost 5 bases, the J end lost 7 bases, and 12 bases lay between the germline ends. Germline V CDR1 and CDR2: LNHDA, SQIVND (reference sequence). The CDR3 sequence: CASSQGNPNEQFF. The CDR3 DNA is TGTGCCAGTAGTCAGGGGAATCCTAATGAGCAGTTCTTC.

The chain has TRBV5-6 and TRBJ2-5; the D gene is possibly TRBD2 (6 bases). TRBJ2-7 matches the DNA end more closely, so the J call is doubtful. This CDR3 spans 16 amino acids. Germline V CDR1 and CDR2: SGHDT, YYEEEE. CDR3 DNA: TGTGCCAGCAGCCCGCCAGGTGGGGGGACTTACTACGAGCAGTACTTC. Protein product: CASSPPGGGTYYEQYF.

V and J are TRBV25-1 and TRBJ2-1; TRBD1 agrees at 9 bases. CDR1 and CDR2 from the germline V gene are MGHDK and SYGVNS. V trimming: 1 base; J trimming: 5 bases; junction bases outside the gene matches: 9. The CDR3 runs 17 residues. The CDR3 DNA reads as TGTGCCAGCAGTGAATGGGGGGGGACAGGGAACAACAATGAGCAGTTCTTC. Translation: CASSEWGGTGNNNEQFF.

The chain uses TRBV2 and TRBJ1-1; no clear D. The CDR3 is 12 residues long. CDR1 and CDR2 from the germline V gene are SNHLY and FYNNEI. Trimming stripped 4 bases from V and 10 bases from J, with 13 bases between. The CDR3 nucleotides read TGTGCCAGCAGTGTTGGGTCGGGAGGAGCTTTCTTT. This sequence encodes CASSVGSGGAFF.

V is TRBV12-5 and J is TRBJ1-1; D not certain. The germline V and J ends were trimmed by 6 bases and 3 bases, with 14 bases remaining between them. Germline V gene lookup returns CDR1 LGHNT and CDR2 FRNRAP. The CDR3 contains 14 residues. The CDR3 DNA follows: TGTGCTAGTGGCCCTAGTGGAGGCGACACTGAAGCTTTCTTT. This encodes CASGPSGGDTEAFF.

CDR3 in DNA: TGTGCCACAACCCCCGTGGGAAGCGGCTATGGCTACACCTTC. Its translation is CATTPVGSGYGYTF. This chain joins TRBV15 and TRBJ1-2, with unresolved D. Trimming removed 9 bases from V and 4 bases from J, with 18 bases in between. The CDR3 has 14 residues. Germline-derived CDR1 and CDR2 are LNHNV and YYDKDF (reference sequence).

V and J are TRBV6-4 and TRBJ2-2; 7 nucleotides align to TRBD1. Per the germline V gene, CDR1 is MRHNA and CDR2 is SNTAGT. The junction had 2 bases not matched to a gene; V was cut back by 6 bases and J by 1 base. The CDR3 totals 14 residues. This chain's CDR3 is CASRTGLNTGELFF. Here the CDR3 DNA reads TGTGCCAGCAGGACAGGGTTGAACACCGGGGAGCTGTTTTTT.

In DNA, the CDR3 is TGTGCCAGCAGCTTATGGTGGAACACTGAAGCTTTCTTT. It yields the protein CASSLWWNTEAFF. V and J are TRBV7-3 and TRBJ1-1; unclear D gene. The V gene lost 2 bases and the J gene lost 1 base, with 5 bases spanning the gap. This CDR3 contains 13 residues. The germline V gene has CDR1 SGHTA and CDR2 FQGTGA.

The chain employs TRBV6-6 and TRBJ1-6, with TRBD1 as a possible D gene (6 bases). Germline V lookup: CDR1 MNHNY, CDR2 SVGAGI (reference sequence). Trimming pared 10 bases from V and 3 bases from J, leaving 10 bases between. The length of the CDR3 is 13 residues. The CDR3 region has the DNA TGTGCCACCGGACAGAACTATAATTCACCCCTCCACTTT. It translates to CATGQNYNSPLHF.

The chain uses TRBV6-4 and TRBJ1-2; tentative D call: TRBD1 (6 bases). Looked up from germline, CDR1 is MRHNA and CDR2 is SNTAGT. Between the trimmed V and J ends, which lost 6 bases and 4 bases, there was a span of 15 bases. This CDR3 spans 14 amino acids. The CDR3 nucleotides read TGTGCCAGCAGACCGGACAGCGCTTCCTATGGCTACACCTTC. Its protein product is CASRPDSASYGYTF.

The chain is built from TRBV6-1 and TRBJ2-1; no clear D. CDR1 and CDR2 (germline): MNHNS, SASEGT. The CDR3 is 14 residues long. The V and J ends lost 8 bases and 6 bases respectively, with 17 bases between them. Here the CDR3 DNA reads TGTGCCAGCCGTTCGGGTTCTTTCGCCAATGAGCAGTTCTTC. Protein: CASRSGSFANEQFF.